A few counts support the clone carrying this T cell receptor beta chain. The antigen is undetermined. Sequenced by immunoSEQ multiplex PCR; TCRdb stores in-frame clones only, minus some. The table lists 55,000 or so clones, around 80% of them singletons, with around 5.5% in the top ten. CDR3 length equals 16 residues. This sample is drawn from a study of vaccination effects on CD4 cells after COVID-19. ViraFEST assay sequencing came after antigen-specific CD4+ T cells were expanded with viral peptide pools. CD4+ T cell isolation took place after less than 13 days of culture. This individual tested PCR-positive for SARS-CoV-2 infection between March and December 2020.

The clonotype originates from a human donor who had a prior SARS-CoV-2 infection. Here the sequenced sample was CD4+ T cells from PBMCs cultured with HIV peptides, taken before COVID-19 vaccination. Subset given: HIV-1 Nef peptide pool negative control/reference culture. V gene TRBV12-2 combines with J gene TRBJ2-7; TRBD2 reflects the table's D call only, with no check against the DNA. TRBV12-2 is designated a pseudogene. The CDR3 here is CASRPQIVAGAYEQYF. CDR3 DNA: TGTGCAAGTCGTCCCCAGATTGTAGCGGGGGCCTACGAGCAGTACTTC.